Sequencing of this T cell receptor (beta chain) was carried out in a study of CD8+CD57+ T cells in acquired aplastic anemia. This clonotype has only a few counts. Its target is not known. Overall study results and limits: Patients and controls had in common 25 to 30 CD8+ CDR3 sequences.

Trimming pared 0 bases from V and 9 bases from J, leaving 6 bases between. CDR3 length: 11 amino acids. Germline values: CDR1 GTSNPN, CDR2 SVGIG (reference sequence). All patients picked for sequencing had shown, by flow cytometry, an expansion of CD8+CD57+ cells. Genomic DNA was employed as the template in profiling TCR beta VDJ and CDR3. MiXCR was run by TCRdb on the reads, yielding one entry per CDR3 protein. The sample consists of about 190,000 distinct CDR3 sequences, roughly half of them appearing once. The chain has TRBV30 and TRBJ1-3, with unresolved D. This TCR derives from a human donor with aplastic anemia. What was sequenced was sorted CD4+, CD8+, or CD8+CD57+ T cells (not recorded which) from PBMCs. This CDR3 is CAWSVRVTIYF. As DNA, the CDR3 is TGTGCCTGGAGTGTACGGGTCACCATATATTTT.